This is a list of T cell receptor beta chains from one sample in a study of IL-17A CD8 T cells in psoriatic arthritis synovium. TCRdb's copy holds only in-frame clones and misses some; the assay was immunoSEQ multiplex PCR. The table has 2,000 to 2,500 clones, around 74% seen once. Sequenced sample: memory CD8+ T cells from synovial fluid. These receptors were collected from a human donor with psoriatic arthritis. Both conserved end residues are part of each CDR3. The D gene is left open where the match is weak. The size entry is marked missing in some rows and otherwise reads once, few, many or a size class.

>TRBV9|TRBJ1-4|.|TRBD1
TGTGCCAGCAGCGCCAGGACAGGGCCTTCCGAAAAACTGTTTTTT
CASSARTGPSEKLFF
>TRBV5-7|TRBJ2-7|.|TRBD2
TGTGCCAGCAGCTTGGTGACTAGCAGGTGGGAGCAGTACTTC
CASSLVTSRWEQYF
>TRBV5-6|TRBJ2-1|.|TRBD2
TGTGCCAGCAGCTTGGAACTAGCGGCAGGGAATGAGCAGTTCTTC
CASSLELAAGNEQFF
>TRBV5-4|TRBJ2-7|.|.
TGTGCCAGCAGCGTGAAGGGACAAAGCTCCTACGAGCAGTACTTC
CASSVKGQSSYEQYF
>TRBV5-4|TRBJ1-1|few|TRBD1
TGTGCCAGCAGCTTGACAGGGGCGCGCTGGACTGAAGCTTTCTTT
CASSLTGARWTEAFF
>TRBV19|TRBJ1-5|.|.
TGTGCCAGTAGTATATATGATAGGATCAATCAGCCCCAGCATTTT
CASSIYDRINQPQHF
>TRBV5-4|TRBJ1-6|.|.
TGTGCCAGCAGCTTGACCGACTATAATTCACCCCTCCACTTT
CASSLTDYNSPLHF
>TRBV10-3|TRBJ2-7|few|.
TGTGCCATCAGTGTAGCGGGACAGGGCCCTGTCGAGCAGTACTTC
CAISVAGQGPVEQYF
>TRBV6-1|TRBJ1-5|.|.
TGTGCCAGCAGTGAAGATCAGAGGTCCTGGAATCAGCCCCAGCATTTT
CASSEDQRSWNQPQHF
>TRBV6-5|TRBJ1-1|few|.
TGTGCCACCACAGCGGTCGGGAAGCCTGAAGCTTTCTTT
CATTAVGKPEAFF
>TRBV27|TRBJ1-2|.|TRBD1
TGTGCCAGCAGTTTAACCGGGACAGGAAGAGGCTACACCTTC
CASSLTGTGRGYTF
>TRBV5-1|TRBJ2-7|.|TRBD2
TGCGCCAGCAGCTTGGCCGGGGGGAGGATCTACGAGCAGTACTTC
CASSLAGGRIYEQYF
>TRBV7-9|TRBJ2-1|.|TRBD2
TGTGCCAGCGCCACTAGCGGGAGTTCGAATGAGCAGTTCTTC
CASATSGSSNEQFF
>TRBV27|TRBJ2-3|.|.
TGTGCCAGCAGTTTATTCCCCGGACGGTACACAGATACGCAGTATTTT
CASSLFPGRYTDTQYF
>TRBV4-1|TRBJ2-7|few|.
TGCGCCAGCCCTAAAAAGAACCTCCGGGTCCCCTACGAGCAGTACTTC
CASPKKNLRVPYEQYF
>TRBV5-5|TRBJ1-1|few|TRBD1
TGTGCCAGCAGCCTCCAGGGGGGTGGTACTGAAGCTTTCTTT
CASSLQGGGTEAFF
>TRBV9|TRBJ2-3|.|.
TGTGCCAGCAGCGGGAGGGCGGAAGATACGCAGTATTTT
CASSGRAEDTQYF
>TRBV28|TRBJ2-7|.|TRBD2
TGTGCCAGCAGTCCCAACCCGAAAGGGACTAGCGGGTTACTCTCCTACGAGCAGTACTTC
CASSPNPKGTSGLLSYEQYF
>TRBV7-8|TRBJ2-2|.|TRBD1
TGTGCCAGCAGCTTAGCGTCTACAGGGGTCGGCGGGGAGCTGTTTTTT
CASSLASTGVGGELFF
>TRBV4-2|TRBJ1-1|once|.
TGTGCCAGCAGCCAAGATCGGGGGCTGAACACTGAAGCTTTCTTT
CASSQDRGLNTEAFF
>TRBV6-5|TRBJ1-3|.|.
TGTGCCAGCAGCGGTCTGAGCTCTGGAAACACCATATATTTT
CASSGLSSGNTIYF
>TRBV6-6|TRBJ1-4|.|TRBD1
TGTGCCAGCGGGACAGGGGGCGTTGGTGAAAAACTGTTTTTT
CASGTGGVGEKLFF
>TRBV11-1|TRBJ2-7|.|.
TGTGCCAGCAGCTTAGCAGGGTCCGGCGAGCAGTACTTC
CASSLAGSGEQYF
>TRBV28|TRBJ2-3|once|TRBD2
TGTGCCAGCAGTTCCTGGACTAGCGGGAGGTGGGCAGATACGCAGTATTTT
CASSSWTSGRWADTQYF
>TRBV30|TRBJ1-4|few|.
TGTGCCTGGAGTGTTGGAACGGTTGCAACTAATGAAAAACTGTTTTTT
CAWSVGTVATNEKLFF
>TRBV5-6|TRBJ2-7|large|TRBD2
TGTGCCAGCAGCTTGGTTAGCGGGAGATTCGAGCAGTACTTC
CASSLVSGRFEQYF
>TRBV7-3|TRBJ2-3|few|.
TGTGCCAGCAGCACACTGGCGGCAGATACGCAGTATTTT
CASSTLAADTQYF
>TRBV28|TRBJ2-3|.|.
TGTGCCAGCAGCTCGTCTAGCACAGATACGCAGTATTTT
CASSSSSTDTQYF
>TRBV4-3|TRBJ2-3|.|.
TGCGCCAGCAGCCAAGTGGGATTTGACGGCCGCACAGATACGCAGTATTTT
CASSQVGFDGRTDTQYF
>TRBV5-6|TRBJ2-3|.|.
TGTGCCAGCAGCCTGCAAACAGATACGCAGTATTTT
CASSLQTDTQYF
>TRBV5-4|TRBJ2-2|.|TRBD2
TGTGCCAGCAGCTTGCGTCGACTAGCGGGAGACACCGGGGAGCTGTTTTTT
CASSLRRLAGDTGELFF
>TRBV7-7|TRBJ2-5|.|TRBD1
TGTGCCAGCAGCCTCGGGACAGGGGTTCCACAAGAGACCCAGTACTTC
CASSLGTGVPQETQYF
>TRBV5-4|TRBJ2-3|.|.
TGTGCCAGCACCAGCGGGCAGGAGAGCACAGATACGCAGTATTTT
CASTSGQESTDTQYF
>TRBV7-2|TRBJ1-2|.|.
TGTGCCAGCAGCTTAAATCCCCAGACCAACTATGGCTACACCTTC
CASSLNPQTNYGYTF
>TRBV30|TRBJ2-2|.|.
TGTGCCTGGCCGGGGGGCGTAGGGGCCGGGGAGCTGTTTTTT
CAWPGGVGAGELFF
>TRBV5-6|TRBJ2-1|.|.
TGTGCCAGCAGCTTGGGGAATAGTCGTCATGAGCAGTTCTTC
CASSLGNSRHEQFF
>TRBV11-2|TRBJ2-1|.|.
TGTGCCAGCAGCTTTAGTCTCGCAGCGCGAGATAAGCAGTTCTTC
CASSFSLAARDKQFF